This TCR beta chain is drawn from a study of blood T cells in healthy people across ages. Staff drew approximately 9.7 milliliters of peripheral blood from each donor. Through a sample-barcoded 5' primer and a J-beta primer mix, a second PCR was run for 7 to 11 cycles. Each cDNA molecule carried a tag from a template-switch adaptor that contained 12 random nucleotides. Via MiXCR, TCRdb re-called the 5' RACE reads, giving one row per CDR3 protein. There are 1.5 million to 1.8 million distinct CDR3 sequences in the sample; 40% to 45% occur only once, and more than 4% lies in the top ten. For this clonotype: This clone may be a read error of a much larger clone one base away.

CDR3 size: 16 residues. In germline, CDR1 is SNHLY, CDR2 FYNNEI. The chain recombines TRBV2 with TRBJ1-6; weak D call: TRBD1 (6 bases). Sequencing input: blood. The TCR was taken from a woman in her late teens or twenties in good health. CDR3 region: CASGDPSTGVNSPLHF. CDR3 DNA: TGTGCCAGCGGTGATCCATCGACAGGAGTAAATTCACCCCTCCACTTT.